The 15 T cell receptor beta chains listed next were all sequenced from one sample in a study of cytomegalovirus exposure and HLA in healthy donors. Both 60 Vbeta primers and 13 Jbeta primers went into the PCR. Repertoires were generated with immunoSEQ multiplex PCR, while TCRdb's copy carries only in-frame clones and drops some. The sample carries over 100,000 clones, roughly 66% recorded once. What was sequenced was PBMCs. The origin of the receptors is a young woman in good health and CMV-seronegative.

CDR3 in DNA: TGTGCCAGCAGTGCTACCGGACAGGGGGTCTCTGGCTACACCTTC. This encodes CASSATGQGVSGYTF. The V call is TRBV25-1, the J call TRBJ1-2; 10 bases match TRBD1. This CDR3 has 15 residues. CDR1 and CDR2 from the germline V gene are MGHDK and SYGVNS. The V gene end was trimmed by 4 bases and the J gene end by 7 bases; junction bases not matched to a gene: 9.

In its sample, this clone was seen a few times. The genes are TRBV27 and TRBJ1-1; TRBD1 is a possible D gene (5 bases). The germline V and J ends were trimmed by 0 bases and 9 bases, with 14 bases remaining between them. The CDR3 has 14 residues. The germline gives CDR1 MNHEY, CDR2 SMNVEV (reference sequence). This CDR3 is CASSLSGQGPQAFF. CDR3 DNA sequence: TGTGCCAGCAGTTTATCGGGGCAGGGCCCTCAAGCTTTCTTT.

This chain connects TRBV15 to TRBJ2-1, with D possibly being TRBD1 (6 bases). Germline V lookup: CDR1 LNHNV, CDR2 YYDKDF (reference sequence). This CDR3 has 15 residues. Deletions cut 2 bases from V and 4 bases from J, with 12 bases between. The CDR3 DNA is TGTGCCACCAGCAGATCACAGGGTCTTTACAATGAGCAGTTCTTC. This translates into CATSRSQGLYNEQFF.

V usage is TRBV28 and J usage is TRBJ2-7, with 9 bases fitting TRBD1. The ends lost 4 bases at V and 4 bases at J; junction bases unmatched: 8. Germline values: CDR1 MDHEN, CDR2 SYDVKM. This CDR3 spans 15 amino acids. This chain's CDR3 is CASSSGGTGWYEQYF. In DNA, the CDR3 is TGTGCCAGCAGTTCAGGGGGGACAGGGTGGTACGAGCAGTACTTC. The variable domain in full, completed from reference TRBV28 and TRBJ2-7, reads DVKVTQSSRYLVKRTGEKVFLECVQDMDHENMFWYRQDPGLGLRLIYFSYDVKMKEKGDIPEGYSVSREKKERFSLILESASTNQTSMYLCASSSGGTGWYEQYFGPGTRLTVT.

J is TRBJ2-5 and V is TRBV7-2; D unclear. There are 13 residues in the CDR3. The germline V and J ends were trimmed by 0 bases and 1 base, with 3 bases remaining between them. CDR1 SGHTA and CDR2 FQGNSA come from the germline V gene. CDR3 DNA sequence: TGTGCCAGCAGCTTAGCCCTCCAAGAGACCCAGTACTTC. This translates into CASSLALQETQYF.

This clone was counted only a few times. This rearrangement joins TRBV7-3 to TRBJ2-2; possibly TRBD2 for D (6 bases). The V end was cut by 2 bases, the J end by 0 bases, with 7 bases between. Germline CDR1 SGHTA, CDR2 FQGTGA. CDR3 length equals 15 residues. The CDR3 loop reads CASSLGLTNTGELFF. As DNA, the CDR3 is TGTGCCAGCAGCTTAGGACTAACGAACACCGGGGAGCTGTTTTTT.

The genes are TRBV6-1 and TRBJ2-7; D not resolved. The V gene's germline CDR1 is MNHNS and CDR2 SASEGT. V was cut by 1 base and J by 5 bases, with 3 bases left in between. The CDR3 runs 11 residues. As DNA, the CDR3 is TGTGCCAGCAGTGAAGTCGACGAGCAGTACTTC. As protein: CASSEVDEQYF.

The CDR3 region is CASSLPGDYGYTF. CDR3 bases: TGCGCCAGCAGCCTCCCGGGAGACTATGGCTACACCTTC. J is TRBJ1-2 and V is TRBV5-1, with D unclear. The CDR3 runs 13 residues. The germline gives CDR1 SGHRS, CDR2 YFSETQ. Trimming left V 4 bases short and J 3 bases short, with 10 bases between.

This clone occurred a few times. The chain uses TRBV27 and TRBJ1-1, with no clear D. CDR3 length: 15 amino acids. CDR1 and CDR2 from the germline V gene are MNHEY and SMNVEV (reference sequence). V was clipped by 5 bases and J by 0 bases, with 13 bases between them. In DNA form, the CDR3 reads TGTGCCAGCAGTCCCCGAAGCAGGATGAACACTGAAGCTTTCTTT. Protein product: CASSPRSRMNTEAFF.

The rearrangement links TRBV28 to TRBJ2-1; the match to TRBD2 covers 10 bases. The ends lost 8 bases at V and 2 bases at J; junction bases unmatched: 0. Germline CDR1 MDHEN, CDR2 SYDVKM. The length of the CDR3 is 13 residues. The CDR3 is CASGLAAYNEQFF. For the CDR3, the DNA is TGTGCCAGCGGACTAGCGGCCTACAATGAGCAGTTCTTC.

This clone was counted a few times. The V call is TRBV19, the J call TRBJ2-7, with TRBD1 matching over 8 bases. CDR3 size: 15 residues. Germline V gene lookup returns CDR1 LNHDA and CDR2 SQIVND (reference sequence). The J segment lost 3 bases and the V segment lost 3 bases, leaving 7 bases of the junction unmatched. The CDR3 is CASSMQGARVYEQYF. CDR3 bases: TGTGCCAGTAGTATGCAGGGGGCGCGGGTCTACGAGCAGTACTTC.

V and J are TRBV4-2 and TRBJ2-7; 11 nucleotides align to TRBD2. The CDR3 contains 17 residues. The V gene end was trimmed by 1 base and the J gene end by 6 bases; junction bases not matched to a gene: 11. The germline gives CDR1 LGHNA, CDR2 YNFKEQ. CDR3 region: CASSQGPGTSGFSEQYF. The CDR3 DNA reads TGTGCCAGCAGCCAAGGCCCGGGGACTAGCGGATTCTCCGAGCAGTACTTC.

The J gene is TRBJ2-5, the V gene TRBV5-6, with D unresolved. CDR1 SGHDT and CDR2 YYEEEE come from the germline V gene. Trimming took 4 bases from V and 1 from J, leaving 5 bases between them. The CDR3 length is 12 residues. CDR3 loop: CASSGPQETQYF. Written as DNA, the CDR3 is TGTGCCAGCAGCGGGCCCCAAGAGACCCAGTACTTC. Complete variable domain (other parts from reference TRBV5-6 and TRBJ2-5): DAGVTQSPTHLIKTRGQQVTLRCSPKSGHDTVSWYQQALGQGPQFIFQYYEEEERQRGNFPDRFSGHQFPNYSSELNVNALLLGDSALYLCASSGPQETQYFGPGTRLLVL.

This chain joins TRBV28 and TRBJ1-2, with 7 nucleotides matching TRBD1. The germline V gene encodes CDR1 MDHEN and CDR2 SYDVKM. The V segment lost 5 bases and the J segment 3 bases; nucleotides outside the gene matches: 6. This CDR3 is 14 amino acids long. The CDR3 protein is CASSQTGSHYGYTF. DNA for the CDR3: TGTGCCAGCAGTCAGACAGGGTCCCACTATGGCTACACCTTC.

This clone was picked up one time. The CDR3 here is CASSQDYLAGVNEQFF. In nucleotides, the CDR3 is TGCGCCAGCAGCCAAGATTACCTAGCGGGAGTAAATGAGCAGTTCTTC. The chain is built from TRBV4-3 and TRBJ2-1, with 10 bases fitting TRBD2. V dropped 0 bases and J dropped 7; count of bases not matched to a gene: 6. The CDR3 extends over 16 amino acids. Germline CDR1 and CDR2: LGHNA and YSLEER.